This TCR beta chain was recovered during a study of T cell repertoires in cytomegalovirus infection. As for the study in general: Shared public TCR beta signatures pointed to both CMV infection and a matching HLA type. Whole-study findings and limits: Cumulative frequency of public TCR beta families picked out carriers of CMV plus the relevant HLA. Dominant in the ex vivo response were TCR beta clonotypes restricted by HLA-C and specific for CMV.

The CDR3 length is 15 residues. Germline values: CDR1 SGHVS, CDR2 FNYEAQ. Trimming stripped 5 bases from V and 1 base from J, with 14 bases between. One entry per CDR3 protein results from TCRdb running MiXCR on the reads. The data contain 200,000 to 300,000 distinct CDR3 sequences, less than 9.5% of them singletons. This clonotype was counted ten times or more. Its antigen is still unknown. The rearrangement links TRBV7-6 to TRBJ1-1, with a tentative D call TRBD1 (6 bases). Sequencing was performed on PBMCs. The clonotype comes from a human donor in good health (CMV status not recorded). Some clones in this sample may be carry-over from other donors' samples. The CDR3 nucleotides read TGTGCCAGCAGCCCCGTCCGGGGGGCGAACACTGAAGCTTTCTTT. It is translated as CASSPVRGANTEAFF. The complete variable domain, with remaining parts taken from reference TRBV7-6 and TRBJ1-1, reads GAGVSQSPRYKVTKRGQDVALRCDPISGHVSLYWYRQALGQGPEFLTYFNYEAQQDKSGLPNDRFSAERPEGSISTLTIQRTEQRDSAMYRCASSPVRGANTEAFFGQGTRLTVV.